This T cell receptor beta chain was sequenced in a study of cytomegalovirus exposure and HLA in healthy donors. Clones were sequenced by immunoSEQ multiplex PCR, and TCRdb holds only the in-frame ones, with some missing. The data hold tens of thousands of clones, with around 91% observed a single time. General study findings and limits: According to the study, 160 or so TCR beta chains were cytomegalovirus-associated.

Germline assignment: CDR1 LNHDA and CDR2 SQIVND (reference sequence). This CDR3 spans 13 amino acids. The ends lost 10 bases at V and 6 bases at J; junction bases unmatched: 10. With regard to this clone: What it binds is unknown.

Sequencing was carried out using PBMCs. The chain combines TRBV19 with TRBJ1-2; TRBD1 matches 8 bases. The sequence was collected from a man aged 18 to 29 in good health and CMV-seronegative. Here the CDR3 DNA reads TGTGCCACAGGACAGGGAATCGTGGATGGCTACACCTTC. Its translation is CATGQGIVDGYTF.